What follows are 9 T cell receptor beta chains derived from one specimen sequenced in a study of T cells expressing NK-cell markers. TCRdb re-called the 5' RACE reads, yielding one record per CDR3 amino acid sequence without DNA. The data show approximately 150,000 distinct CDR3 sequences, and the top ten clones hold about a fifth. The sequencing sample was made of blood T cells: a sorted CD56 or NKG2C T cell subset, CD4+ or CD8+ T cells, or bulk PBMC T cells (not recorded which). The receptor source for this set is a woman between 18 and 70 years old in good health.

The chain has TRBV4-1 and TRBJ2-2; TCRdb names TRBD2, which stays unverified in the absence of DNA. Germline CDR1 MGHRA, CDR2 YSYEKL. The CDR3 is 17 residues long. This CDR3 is CASSRLRTAKDTGELFF.

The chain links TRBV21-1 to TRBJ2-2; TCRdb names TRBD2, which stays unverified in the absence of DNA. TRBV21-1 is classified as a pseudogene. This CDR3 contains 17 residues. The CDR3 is CASSTLAGGPLTGELFF.

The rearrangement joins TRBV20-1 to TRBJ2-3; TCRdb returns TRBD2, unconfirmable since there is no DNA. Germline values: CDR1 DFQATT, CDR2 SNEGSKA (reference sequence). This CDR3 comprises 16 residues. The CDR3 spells CSAKSGTSGMSDTQYF.

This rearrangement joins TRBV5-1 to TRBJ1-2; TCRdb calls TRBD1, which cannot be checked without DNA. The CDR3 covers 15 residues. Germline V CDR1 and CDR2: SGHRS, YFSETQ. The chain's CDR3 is CASSFTGGFDYGYTF.

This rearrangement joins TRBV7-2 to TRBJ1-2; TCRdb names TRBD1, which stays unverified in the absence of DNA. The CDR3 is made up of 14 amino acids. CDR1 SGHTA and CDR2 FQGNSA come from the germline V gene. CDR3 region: CASSTSGLGYGYTF.

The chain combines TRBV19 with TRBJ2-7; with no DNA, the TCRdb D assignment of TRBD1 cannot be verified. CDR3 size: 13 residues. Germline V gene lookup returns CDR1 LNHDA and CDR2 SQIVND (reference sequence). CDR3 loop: CASSGTSYYEQYF.

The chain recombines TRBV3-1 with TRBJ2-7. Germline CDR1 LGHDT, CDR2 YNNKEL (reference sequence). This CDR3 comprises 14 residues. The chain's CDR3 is CASSQVQGSYEQYF.

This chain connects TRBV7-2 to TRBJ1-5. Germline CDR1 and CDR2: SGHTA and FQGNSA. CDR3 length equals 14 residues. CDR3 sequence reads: CASSLIQSNQPQHF.

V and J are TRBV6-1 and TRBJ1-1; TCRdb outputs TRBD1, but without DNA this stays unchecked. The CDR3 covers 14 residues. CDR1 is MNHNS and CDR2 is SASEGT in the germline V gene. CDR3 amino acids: CASRGQVFGTEAFF.